The 7 T cell receptor beta chains below were found in one sample sequenced in a study of T-cell reconstitution after alpha-beta-depleted transplantation in children. Preparing the TCRbeta library involved the use of unique molecular identifiers. TCRdb ran MiXCR on the PCR reads and lists one entry per CDR3 protein. The sample has fewer than 700,000 distinct CDR3 sequences, 13% seen once. The sample in question was PBMCs, mostly from graft donor cells, obtained 360 days after TCRalphabeta/CD19-depleted stem cell transplant. These receptors originate from a male patient younger than 18 who had a stem cell transplant for acute myeloid leukemia, so the T cells may come from the graft donor.

This clonotype was recorded a few times. The rearrangement links TRBV7-9 to TRBJ1-6; D is undetermined. The CDR3 covers 13 residues. Trimming removed 8 bases from V and 9 bases from J, with 14 bases in between. Germline V gene sequence: CDR1 SEHNR, CDR2 FQNEAQ (reference sequence). CDR3 DNA: TGTGCCAGCGTTGAGACCGCGGGTTCACCCCTCCACTTT. Protein product: CASVETAGSPLHF.

This clonotype has a handful of counts. J is TRBJ2-1 and V is TRBV12-3 or TRBV12-4; tentative D call: TRBD2 (5 bases). Deletions cut 5 bases from V and 5 bases from J, with 10 bases between. The CDR3 is 13 amino acids. CDR3 sequence: CASSPDYNNEQFF. The CDR3 region has the DNA TGTGCCAGCAGTCCAGACTACAACAATGAGCAGTTCTTC.

This clonotype was observed a handful of times. For the CDR3, the DNA is TGTGCCAGCAGCTTGCCCACCGGGTTGAGCGGGAGCTCCTACGAGCAGTACTTC. It is translated as CASSLPTGLSGSSYEQYF. The chain is built from TRBV11-1 and TRBJ2-7; 8 nucleotides align to TRBD2. CDR1 and CDR2 (germline): SGHAT, FQDESV (reference sequence). CDR3 size: 18 residues. Germline trimming cut 3 bases from V and 0 bases from J; bases unmatched to any gene: 13. Looking up the rest from reference TRBV11-1 and TRBJ2-7 gives the full variable domain: EAEVAQSPRYKITEKSQAVAFWCDPISGHATLYWYRQILGQGPELLVQFQDESVVDDSQLPKDRFSAERLKGVDSTLKIQPAELGDSAMYLCASSLPTGLSGSSYEQYFGPGTRLTVT.

The chain couples TRBV12-3 or TRBV12-4 to TRBJ2-3; possible D gene TRBD1, 5 bases. The length of the CDR3 is 14 residues. Trimming shortened V by 3 bases and J by 1 base, and 8 bases separated the two germline ends. CDR3 sequence (DNA): TGTGCCAGCAGTTTCAGGGTGGGCACAGATACGCAGTATTTT. Translating it yields CASSFRVGTDTQYF.

Many counts were recorded for this clonotype. This sequence joins TRBV29-1 and TRBJ2-5; 8 positions match TRBD2. CDR1 SQVTM and CDR2 ANQGSEA come from the germline V gene. This CDR3 has 16 residues. With V trimmed by 4 bases and J by 2 bases, 12 bases remained unmatched. The CDR3 bases are TGCAGCGTTGTCCCCCAACTAGCGGCTATACAAGAGACCCAGTACTTC. The encoded protein is CSVVPQLAAIQETQYF.

This clonotype was observed at least ten times. The chain combines TRBV28 with TRBJ1-4; 7 bases are shared with TRBD1. CDR1 is MDHEN, CDR2 SYDVKM, per germline. This CDR3 has 17 residues. V lost 8 bases, J lost 4 bases, and 16 bases stayed unmatched. CDR3 nucleotides: TGTGCCAGCCTAGGGGGCACGGGGCGGAGGCTTAATGAAAAACTGTTTTTT. It yields the protein CASLGGTGRRLNEKLFF.

In its sample, this clonotype was seen many times. V and J are TRBV5-1 and TRBJ1-5; D ambiguous. Trimming removed 5 bases at V and 5 bases at J, with 11 bases between. This CDR3 is 13 amino acids long. The germline V gene has CDR1 SGHRS and CDR2 YFSETQ. The CDR3 loop is CASSGRPDQPQHF. The DNA of the CDR3 is TGCGCCAGCAGTGGCAGGCCGGATCAGCCCCAGCATTTT. Using reference TRBV5-1 and TRBJ1-5 for the parts outside the CDR3, the full variable domain is KAGVTQTPRYLIKTRGQQVTLSCSPISGHRSVSWYQQTPGQGLQFLFEYFSETQRNKGNFPGRFSGRQFSNSRSEMNVSTLELGDSALYLCASSGRPDQPQHFGDGTRLSIL.